This TCR beta chain was captured by sequencing in a study of blood T cell repertoires in COVID-19. In the study overall: The United States, Italy and Spain were the sources of the acute and convalescent COVID-19 samples. Sample material is recorded as cDNA or gDNA derived from T cells, B-cell-depleted T cells, or PBMCs.

This clone was seen more than once but under ten times. The CDR3 runs to 11 residues. Trimming cost V 4 bases and J 8 bases, with 8 bases left between them. CDR1 is MDHEN and CDR2 is SYDVKM in the germline V gene. Per the original data handling: Amplification with reference gene primers provided the estimates of nucleated cell counts. Sequencing used immunoSEQ multiplex PCR; TCRdb keeps in-frame clones, though not all of them. That table furnishes V, J and clone size, whereas the DNA furnished D and trimming. The sample carries approximately 170,000 clones, 80% to 90% recorded once. Sequenced input: peripheral blood. J is TRBJ1-2 and V is TRBV28; no clear D. The sequence came from a human donor in a cohort sampled during active COVID-19. CDR3 loop: CASSSEVGYTF. The CDR3 nucleotides are TGTGCCAGCAGTTCCGAGGTGGGCTACACCTTC.